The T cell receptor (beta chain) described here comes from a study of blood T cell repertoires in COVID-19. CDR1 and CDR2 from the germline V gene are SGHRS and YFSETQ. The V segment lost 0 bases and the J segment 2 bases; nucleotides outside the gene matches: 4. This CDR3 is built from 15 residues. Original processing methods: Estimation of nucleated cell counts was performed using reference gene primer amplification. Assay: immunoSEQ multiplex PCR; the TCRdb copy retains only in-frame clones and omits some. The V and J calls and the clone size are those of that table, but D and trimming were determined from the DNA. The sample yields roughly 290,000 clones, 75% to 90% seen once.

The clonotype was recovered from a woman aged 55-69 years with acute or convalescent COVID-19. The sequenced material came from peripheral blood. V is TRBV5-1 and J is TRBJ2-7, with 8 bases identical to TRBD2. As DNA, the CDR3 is TGCGCCAGCAGCTTGGGCTATAGCGGGACCTACGAGCAGTACTTC. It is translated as CASSLGYSGTYEQYF.